This passage covers 18 T cell receptor beta chains from one sample sequenced in a study of blood T cell repertoires in COVID-19. Measured with immunoSEQ multiplex PCR; TCRdb has only the in-frame clones, and not every one. The data show about 260,000 clones, about 88% seen once. The sample consisted of peripheral blood. The receptors were sampled from a man aged 55 to 70 who had recovered from COVID-19.

The J gene is TRBJ1-2, the V gene TRBV24-1; 9 bases line up with TRBD1. The germline CDR1 and CDR2 sequences are KGHDR and SFDVKD. J gave up 6 bases and V 11 bases, and 9 bases lay outside the gene matches. CDR3 length: 13 amino acids. CDR3 in DNA: TGTGCCATCCGCGGTAGGACAGGGGATGGCTACACCTTC. It is translated as CAIRGRTGDGYTF.

The J gene is TRBJ1-2, the V gene TRBV5-4, with D unresolved. CDR1 SGHNT and CDR2 YYREEE come from the germline V gene (reference sequence). V was shortened by 4 bases and J by 6 bases, with 13 bases between the two germline ends. The CDR3 is 13 amino acids. CDR3 residues: CASSPSLSDGYTF. In nucleotides, the CDR3 is TGTGCCAGCAGCCCTTCTCTCTCCGATGGCTACACCTTC.

The chain joins TRBV9 to TRBJ1-2, with 9 bases identical to TRBD1. V lost 4 bases and J lost 5; bases outside the gene matches: 9. CDR1 and CDR2 (germline): SGDLS, YYNGEE. The CDR3 has 15 amino acids. Written as DNA, the CDR3 is TGTGCCAGCAGCAGCGGGACAGGGTCCTTTTATGGCTACACCTTC. Residues: CASSSGTGSFYGYTF.

The rearrangement links TRBV29-1 to TRBJ1-3; D is undetermined. Trimming removed 3 bases from V and 4 bases from J, with 4 bases in between. CDR1 is SQVTM and CDR2 is ANQGSEA in the germline V gene. This CDR3 comprises 11 residues. The CDR3 reads CSVDRGNTIYF. As DNA, the CDR3 is TGCAGCGTTGACCGGGGAAACACCATATATTTT.

The chain recombines TRBV5-6 with TRBJ2-7, with D maybe TRBD1 (5 bases). Germline CDR1 is SGHDT and CDR2 is YYEEEE. This CDR3 is 14 amino acids long. The ends were cut back, 1 base at V and 5 bases at J, with 13 bases in the middle. CDR3: CASSLLTALDEQYF. CDR3 coding DNA: TGTGCCAGCAGCTTGCTGACAGCCTTGGACGAGCAGTACTTC.

The chain has TRBV5-1 and TRBJ2-1, with D perhaps matching TRBD1 (5 bases). V lost 0 bases and J lost 2, with 12 bases in between. The CDR3 is 16 amino acids. The germline V gene encodes CDR1 SGHRS and CDR2 YFSETQ. The CDR3 bases are TGCGCCAGCAGCTTGGTGGCAGGGAACACCTACAATGAGCAGTTCTTC. It encodes CASSLVAGNTYNEQFF.

The chain links TRBV7-2 to TRBJ1-5; D ambiguous. Trimming shortened V by 1 base and J by 1 base, and 11 bases separated the two germline ends. CDR3 length equals 16 residues. Germline values: CDR1 SGHTA, CDR2 FQGNSA. The CDR3 DNA follows: TGTGCCAGCAGCTTAGGGGCCGCAGAAAGCAATCAGCCCCAGCATTTT. Translated: CASSLGAAESNQPQHF.

V is TRBV4-1 and J is TRBJ1-1; 7 nucleotides match TRBD1. Per the germline V gene, CDR1 is MGHRA and CDR2 is YSYEKL. The CDR3 totals 15 residues. V was clipped by 2 bases and J by 4 bases; unmatched bases: 7. CDR3 residues: CASSQKQGTSTEAFF. In DNA, the CDR3 is TGCGCCAGCAGCCAAAAACAGGGGACGAGCACTGAAGCTTTCTTT.

The chain joins TRBV30 to TRBJ1-1; D is possibly TRBD1 (6 bases). Germline loops: CDR1 GTSNPN, CDR2 SVGIG (reference sequence). The CDR3 consists of 15 residues. The V gene lost 2 bases and the J gene lost 1 base, with 14 bases spanning the gap. The CDR3 sequence: CAWSPGRGENTEAFF. The CDR3 DNA follows: TGTGCCTGGAGTCCGGGCAGGGGCGAGAACACTGAAGCTTTCTTT. The variable domain in full, completed from reference TRBV30 and TRBJ1-1, reads SQTIHQWPATLVQPVGSPLSLECTVEGTSNPNLYWYRQAAGRGLQLLFYSVGIGQISSEVPQNLSASRPQDRQFILSSKKLLLSDSGFYLCAWSPGRGENTEAFFGQGTRLTVV.

The chain combines TRBV27 with TRBJ2-2; 8 bases align to TRBD1. Germline-derived CDR1 and CDR2 are MNHEY and SMNVEV (reference sequence). The CDR3 is made up of 15 amino acids. V was pared by 5 bases and J by 6 bases, with 8 bases of the junction left unmatched. The CDR3 loop is CASSPRTGIAGELFF. The CDR3 DNA reads TGTGCCAGCAGTCCCAGGACAGGGATTGCCGGGGAGCTGTTTTTT.

This sequence joins TRBV5-1 and TRBJ2-7, with 7 bases aligning to TRBD1. Germline assignment: CDR1 SGHRS and CDR2 YFSETQ. Trimming removed 2 bases from V and 1 base from J; junction bases left unmatched: 6. The CDR3 loop spans 15 amino acids. As DNA, the CDR3 is TGCGCCAGCAGCTTCCCCGGGACAGCTTCCTACGAGCAGTACTTC. It is translated as CASSFPGTASYEQYF.

The chain links TRBV6-2 or TRBV6-3 to TRBJ2-3; the D is unclear. The CDR3 covers 15 residues. CDR1 is MNHEY, CDR2 SVGEGT, per germline. The germline V and J ends were trimmed by 4 bases and 0 bases, with 11 bases remaining between them. This CDR3 reads CASSSDFTSTDTQYF. The CDR3 DNA reads TGTGCCAGCAGTTCCGACTTTACTAGCACAGATACGCAGTATTTT.

The genes are TRBV7-2 and TRBJ1-2, with 7 bases fitting TRBD1. CDR3 length: 14 amino acids. Looked up from germline, CDR1 is SGHTA and CDR2 is FQGNSA. V lost 5 bases, J lost 8 bases, and 11 bases stayed unmatched. The CDR3 spells CASSARTGAGGYTF. As DNA, the CDR3 is TGTGCCAGCAGCGCGCGGACAGGAGCTGGCGGCTACACCTTC.

The chain joins TRBV5-1 to TRBJ2-6; 8 nucleotides line up with TRBD1. The V gene end was trimmed by 4 bases and the J gene end by 2 bases; junction bases not matched to a gene: 5. The CDR3 is made up of 16 amino acids. CDR1 is SGHRS and CDR2 is YFSETQ in the germline V gene. Here the CDR3 DNA reads TGCGCCAGCAGCCCTCCGACAGGGGCTGGGGCCAACGTCCTGACTTTC. Amino acid sequence: CASSPPTGAGANVLTF.

The rearrangement joins TRBV3-1 (or the pseudogene TRBV3-2) to TRBJ2-1, with D uncertain. V shed 3 bases and J shed 2 bases, with 14 bases lying between them. CDR1 is LGHDT, CDR2 YNNKEL, per germline (reference sequence). CDR3 length equals 16 residues. CDR3 protein: CASSHERPPAYNEQFF. The CDR3 bases are TGTGCCAGCAGCCATGAGCGTCCCCCGGCCTACAATGAGCAGTTCTTC.

The V call is TRBV5-1, the J call TRBJ2-7, with TRBD1 identical over 8 bases. The ends lost 0 bases at V and 3 bases at J; junction bases unmatched: 8. The germline V gene has CDR1 SGHRS and CDR2 YFSETQ. The CDR3 has 16 amino acids. This CDR3 is CASSLAQTGVNYEQYF. The DNA of the CDR3 is TGCGCCAGCAGCTTGGCACAGACAGGGGTAAACTACGAGCAGTACTTC.

The J gene is TRBJ2-2, the V gene TRBV10-3; 10 bases line up with TRBD1. Per germline, CDR1 ENHRY and CDR2 SYGVKD. V shed 10 bases, J shed 7 bases, and the junction held 12 bases outside the gene matches. The CDR3 is 15 amino acids. CDR3 sequence: CATSGGQGSGGELFF. CDR3 DNA sequence: TGTGCCACGTCAGGGGGACAGGGGTCCGGCGGGGAGCTGTTTTTT.

V gene TRBV4-1 combines with J gene TRBJ1-5; 7 bases fit TRBD1. Germline V gene data show CDR1 as MGHRA and CDR2 as YSYEKL. There are 17 residues in the CDR3. J was trimmed by 0 bases and V by 1 base; bases with no gene match: 6. The CDR3 loop is CASSQADRRDSNQPQHF. The CDR3 nucleotides read TGCGCCAGCAGCCAAGCGGACAGGCGTGATAGCAATCAGCCCCAGCATTTT.